This T cell receptor (beta chain) was retrieved from a study of T cells after yellow fever vaccination. Turning to the study itself: In the case of low-cell-number fractions, SMART-Seq v4 Ultra Low Input was used for preparation. Findings and caveats of the study: Abundant contaminating clonotypes from the bulk population could appear in FACS-sorted repertoires. Clonotypes appearing in both CD4 and CD8 compartments existed, and their share was small. The study re-detected most primary-vaccination clones after the booster (roughly 96% CD4, roughly 90% CD8).

TCRdb fed the 5' RACE reads into MiXCR, producing one record per CDR3 protein. Seen here are just under 600,000 distinct CDR3 sequences, approximately 12% observed once, and the top ten hold over 11%. Germline V gene lookup returns CDR1 SGHAT and CDR2 FQDESV (reference sequence). V was clipped by 2 bases and J by 2 bases; unmatched bases: 5. The CDR3 sequence is 18 residues long. On this clonotype itself: The antigen remains undetermined.

Here the sequenced sample was PBMCs, taken on the day of the yellow fever booster vaccination. The chain couples TRBV11-1 to TRBJ2-2, with 13 bases lining up with TRBD2. The clonotype was recovered from a man aged 25-45 years who received the YFV17D yellow fever vaccine. The CDR3 nucleotides read TGTGCCAGCAGCTTACCCGGGACTAGCGGGACTAACACCGGGGAGCTGTTTTTT. Its translation is CASSLPGTSGTNTGELFF. Together with reference TRBV11-1 and TRBJ2-2, the CDR3 gives the full variable domain: EAEVAQSPRYKITEKSQAVAFWCDPISGHATLYWYRQILGQGPELLVQFQDESVVDDSQLPKDRFSAERLKGVDSTLKIQPAELGDSAMYLCASSLPGTSGTNTGELFFGEGSRLTVL.